This TCR beta chain comes out of a study of shared clonotypes between healthy human individuals. The CDR3 is 19 amino acids. The V gene's germline CDR1 is MGHRA and CDR2 YSYEKL. Trimming removed 3 bases from V and 0 bases from J, with 23 bases in between. A split of CD4+ cells into CD45RA+ naive and CD45RA-negative memory subsets was performed. With respect to this clone: Its antigen is unknown.

General study points: Rarefaction exposed incomplete sorted-subset sequencing despite large depth. The sharing of approximately 4.6% of naive CD4 clonotypes was seen across several donors.

Sequencing was performed with immunoSEQ multiplex PCR; in TCRdb, only in-frame clones are kept and a portion is missing. This table has about 700,000 clones, around 74% appearing once. The sample taken for sequencing was memory CD4+ T cells sorted from blood. As for subset: CD45RA-negative fraction. This sequence joins TRBV4-1 and TRBJ1-2, with D perhaps TRBD1 (6 bases). This sequence was found in a woman aged 25 to 39 in good health. Written as DNA, the CDR3 is TGCGCCAGCAGCCAGGGGGCAGGGACTTACTCAACGACTAACTATGGCTACACCTTC. Protein sequence: CASSQGAGTYSTTNYGYTF.